The rows below give T cell receptor beta chains drawn from one sample of a study of cytomegalovirus exposure and HLA in healthy donors. Sequencing was performed with immunoSEQ multiplex PCR; in TCRdb, only in-frame clones are kept and a portion is missing. The sample includes some 150,000 clones, about 80% of them seen just once. Sequencing used PBMCs. The receptors were sampled from a man between 18 and 35 years old in good health and CMV-seropositive. Each CDR3 is given without its conserved first and last residue.

TRBJ2-3	TRBV5-1	ASSLAASGTDTQY
TRBJ2-1	TRBV29-1	SASTSGGIYNEQF
TRBJ2-4	TRBV2	ASSVPVSKNIQY
-	TRBV19	ASSTGTVYEQY
TRBJ1-2	TRBV6-5	ASTGETRNYGYT
TRBJ1-1	TRBV6-5	ASSYGGSDTEAF
TRBJ1-4	TRBV7-2	ASSLGTGYEKLF
TRBJ2-1	TRBV7-2	ASSPLAGSPNEQF
TRBJ2-7	TRBV2	ASRPGGADYEQY
TRBJ2-3	TRBV10-3	ATQLEDTQY
TRBJ2-3	TRBV10-2	ASSASGSWDTQY
TRBJ2-7	TRBV5-4	ASSLGRESSYEQY
TRBJ2-1	TRBV7-9	ASSLPRDRQYNEQF
TRBJ2-7	TRBV28	ASSATGAHEQY
TRBJ1-2	TRBV2	ASRAGTSSYT
TRBJ2-3	TRBV7-2	ASSSRAGGTDTQY
TRBJ1-6	TRBV4-2	ASSQDRYSNSPLH
TRBJ2-7	TRBV25-1	ASSPASGASYEQY
TRBJ2-1	TRBV7-9	ASTRRLAQTYNEQF
TRBJ2-3	TRBV15	ATSTSLPAAGDTQY
TRBJ1-1	TRBV4-1	ASSQVPGMDTEAF
TRBJ1-1	TRBV5-6	ASSWGQGHLNTEAF
TRBJ2-4	TRBV18	ASSPGTSGRFDIQY
TRBJ2-7	TRBV14	ASSSPGRNNYEQY
TRBJ1-4	TRBV6-6	ASRSPRDEKLF
TRBJ2-5	TRBV4-1	ASSQDGGRETQY
TRBJ2-5	TRBV9	ASSRKAAGFGETQY
TRBJ2-7	TRBV19	ASSIVPLGGVGAYEQY